The entry below describes one T cell receptor beta chain. No antigen is known for it. Base qualities are missing; no much larger clone stands one base away. CDR3 length: 16 amino acids, cysteine to phenylalanine. Here the CDR3 DNA is all that survives: 48 bases in frame from base 1. Clipping removes 4 bases from V and 6 bases from J, with 11 as the unmatched junction base count. CDR1 and CDR2, looked up from the germline V gene, are KGHDR and SFDVKD. What the treatment or condition label conveys for this sample: live attenuated yellow fever vaccine strain. A standard Ficoll-Paque protocol was used to isolate PBMCs from peripheral blood. Dynabeads CD4 and CD8 positive selection kits were used to isolate the CD4 and CD8 T-cell fractions. TriZol was used to extract RNA from bulk PBMCs, CD4 and CD8 fractions, and dextramer-positive and dextramer-negative fractions. Synthesis of TCR cDNA relied on 5'RACE template switching, a step that introduced a universal primer site along with unique molecular identifiers. cDNA synthesis was primed from both the TCR alpha and TCR beta constant segments. Library amplification involved two PCR steps, and the second step added sample barcodes and sequencing adapters. Sequencing of libraries was performed on Illumina HiSeq 2500 (2x100 bp) or NovaSeq (2x150 bp). The published analysis was carried out like this. MIGEC was used to demultiplex reads and collapse the reads into UMI consensus sequences, and MiXCR was used for V(D)J alignment. Vaccine-responding clonotypes were identified with edgeR using replicate PBMC samples, with FDR below 0.01 and a log2 fold change above 5 up to day 15 being required. Each bulk clonotype was labeled CD4 or CD8 based on which sequenced repertoire, CD4 or CD8, contained the clonotype at higher abundance. The public reads were quality trimmed at Q25 with fastp and then assembled into clones with MiXCR by TCRdb, keeping productive beta chains. CDR3 protein sequences are deduplicated, and each keeps its most common genes and DNA. None of the V and J calls come from the authors' own analysis; TCRdb made them. The sample data list over 110,000 distinct CDR3 sequences, and over 7% of these were observed just once. Of the sample, less than 0.85% is held by the ten largest clones.

This sample was included in a study of T cells after yellow fever vaccination (dated 2019 in TCRdb). Describing the broader study: The SMART-Seq v4 Ultra Low Input RNA kit was used to prepare libraries from fractions with low cell numbers. To follow T-cell clones before and after primary and booster YFV17D yellow fever vaccination, bulk TCR alpha and beta repertoires were sequenced over time. The cohort comprised two healthy male donors, one aged 18 to 30 and one aged 30 to 40 years. Bulk PBMC replicates and cell subsets were isolated from blood drawn at multiple timepoints before and after both primary and secondary immunization. General findings and caveats noted by the study authors: Most clones expanded after primary vaccination (approximately 95% of CD4 and around nine tenths of CD8) were re-detected after the booster, suggesting that broad memory maintenance occurred. The study included only a couple of donors, which limits how far the findings can be generalized. A small share of clonotypes occurred in both CD4 and CD8 compartments, likely arising from convergent recombination. Computational filtering was needed because FACS-sorted repertoires could contain abundant contaminating clonotypes from the bulk population. Compared with the primary T-cell response, the secondary T-cell response was weaker but faster, peaking on day 5 rather than day 15.

In this chain, TRBV24-1 is recombined with TRBJ2-1, with TRBD2 matching 7 junction bases. The receptor comes from a man aged 30-40 years who received the YFV17D yellow fever vaccine. Sequencing used CD4+ T cells sorted from PBMCs, obtained 5 days after the yellow fever booster vaccination. The CDR3 protein sequence reads: CATSEVGGGAPNEQFF. The sequence in DNA is TGTGCCACCAGTGAAGTGGGGGGAGGGGCACCCAATGAGCAGTTCTTC.